A single sample is the source of the 9 T cell receptor beta chains below, sequenced in a study of early T cells in non-severe SARS-CoV-2 infection. TCRdb called the 5' RACE reads again in MiXCR, with one record for every CDR3 protein. The sample includes about 69,000 distinct CDR3 sequences, 11% of them seen just once. The material sequenced was whole blood, taken at baseline. The receptors shown here come from an adult who was a healthcare worker with PCR-confirmed SARS-CoV-2 infection or an uninfected control (not recorded which).

This clonotype was found a few times. The V and J genes are TRBV29-1 and TRBJ2-7, with TRBD2 identical over 7 bases. The ends lost 0 bases at V and 3 bases at J; junction bases unmatched: 5. In germline, CDR1 is SQVTM, CDR2 ANQGSEA. This CDR3 is built from 14 residues. CDR3 sequence (DNA): TGCAGCGTTGAAGATAGGGAGGGCGTCTACGAGCAGTACTTC. Amino acid sequence: CSVEDREGVYEQYF.

The J gene is TRBJ1-2, the V gene TRBV27, with 8 bases aligning to TRBD1. Germline V CDR1 and CDR2: MNHEY, SMNVEV (reference sequence). The CDR3 sequence is 15 residues long. V dropped 4 bases and J dropped 7; count of bases not matched to a gene: 11. CDR3 coding DNA: TGTGCCAGCAGTTCCTTAGCAGGGGGCTGGTTTGGCTACACCTTC. It codes for CASSSLAGGWFGYTF.

This clonotype was seen repeatedly, ten times or more. The gene calls are TRBV7-2 and TRBJ2-7, with D possibly being TRBD2 (6 bases). This CDR3 has 15 residues. The ends were cut back, 5 bases at V and 2 bases at J, with 16 bases in the middle. Germline V gives CDR1 SGHTA, CDR2 FQGNSA. The CDR3 bases are TGTGCCAGCAGCCCGAGTAGCGGCCGACCCTACGAGCAGTACTTC. Protein: CASSPSSGRPYEQYF. The full variable domain, rest sourced from reference TRBV7-2 and TRBJ2-7, is GAGVSQSPSNKVTEKGKDVELRCDPISGHTALYWYRQSLGQGLEFLIYFQGNSAPDKSGLPSDRFSAERTGGSVSTLTIQRTQQEDSAVYLCASSPSSGRPYEQYFGPGTRLTVT.

This clonotype was detected ten times or more. The chain links TRBV6-1 to TRBJ1-5; 10 bases match TRBD1. With 5 bases clipped from V and 6 bases from J, the junction kept 10 bases outside the gene matches. Germline V gene lookup returns CDR1 MNHNS and CDR2 SASEGT. The CDR3 runs 16 residues. The CDR3 loop reads CASSNSGQGRGQPQHF. In DNA form, the CDR3 reads TGTGCCAGCAGTAATTCGGGACAGGGGAGGGGTCAGCCCCAGCATTTT.

This clonotype was seen many times. This chain uses TRBV10-2 with TRBJ2-7; D might be TRBD2 (6 bases). The CDR3 sequence is 14 residues long. Germline CDR1 WSHSY, CDR2 SAAADI. V was clipped by 6 bases and J by 7 bases, with 19 bases between them. The CDR3 bases are TGCGCCAGCAGAAGGGACTTTAGTACGGGGGAGCAGTACTTC. Translated, it gives CASRRDFSTGEQYF.

This clonotype was observed a few times. CDR3 in DNA: TGTGCCAGTAGTATAGCGGCCACGGGACAGCCTTTTTACGAGCAGTACTTC. Translated, it gives CASSIAATGQPFYEQYF. The rearrangement joins TRBV19 to TRBJ2-7, with 7 positions matching TRBD1. The ends lost 1 base at V and 4 bases at J; junction bases unmatched: 13. Per germline, CDR1 LNHDA and CDR2 SQIVND (reference sequence). The CDR3 totals 17 residues.

This clonotype is classed as large (0.1 to 1%). This chain joins TRBV20-1 and TRBJ2-1, with TRBD2 matching 8 bases. The CDR3 length is 15 residues. In germline, CDR1 is DFQATT, CDR2 SNEGSKA (reference sequence). J was trimmed by 0 bases and V by 7 bases; bases with no gene match: 8. The CDR3 spells CSVNSGDNSYNEQFF. DNA of the CDR3: TGCAGTGTAAATAGCGGGGACAACTCCTACAATGAGCAGTTCTTC.

The genes are TRBV5-1 and TRBJ2-3; D gene uncertain. The CDR3 is 13 residues long. With 0 bases removed from V and 5 bases from J, the gap between germline ends came to 7 bases. Per germline, CDR1 SGHRS and CDR2 YFSETQ. The DNA for the CDR3 is TGCGCCAGCAGCTTGGGAGGTGAAGATACGCAGTATTTT. Its protein is CASSLGGEDTQYF.

There are a few counts of this clonotype. The chain employs TRBV4-3 and TRBJ2-1; 11 positions agree with TRBD2. Trimming cost V 3 bases and J 6 bases; bases outside gene matches: 7. The V gene's germline CDR1 is LGHNA and CDR2 YSLEER. The CDR3 covers 16 residues. The CDR3 protein is CASSQATSGSFNEQFF. CDR3 coding DNA: TGCGCCAGCAGCCAGGCCACTAGCGGGAGTTTCAATGAGCAGTTCTTC.